The rows below give T cell receptor beta chains drawn from one sample of a study of post-analysis software for immune sequencing data. TCRdb reprocessed the PCR reads with MiXCR, giving one entry per CDR3 protein. The sample records roughly 670,000 distinct CDR3 sequences, over 45% being singletons. Material: blood. These receptors were taken from a girl under 10 years old with multiple sclerosis. CDR3s include the opening cysteine and the closing phenylalanine or tryptophan. A D gene is named only where the DNA matches it firmly. Where a row states a size, it is once, few, many or the class of an expanded clone; other rows omit it.

TRBJ2-3 | 15 | TRBV10-1 | once | NA | TGCGCCAGCAGTGAGTCGGCCGGGGACACAGATACGCAGTATTTT | CASSESAGDTDTQYF
TRBJ2-5 | 14 | TRBV10-2 | NA | NA | TGCGCCAGCAGCGGCACTAGCATCCAAGAGACCCAGTACTTC | CASSGTSIQETQYF
TRBJ2-7 | 15 | TRBV5-1 | once | NA | TGCGCCGGCAGCTTGGCTGGGAATCTAGAAGGTGAGCAGTACTTC | CAGSLAGNLEGEQYF
TRBJ2-7 | 11 | TRBV6-5 | few | NA | TGTGCCAGACAGGGTTCCTACGAGCAGTACTTC | CARQGSYEQYF
TRBJ2-5 | 13 | TRBV12-3/TRBV12-4 | few | NA | TGTGCCAGCAGTTTATTGGGGGAAGAGACCCAGTACTTC | CASSLLGEETQYF
TRBJ1-1 | 15 | TRBV13 | NA | NA | TGTGCCAGCAGCTTAGGCCAGAGTACGAACACTGAAGCTTTCTTT | CASSLGQSTNTEAFF
TRBJ2-7 | 14 | TRBV12-3/TRBV12-4 | few | TRBD2 | TGTGCCAGCAGTTTGACTAGCGGGAGCAGCGAGCAGTACTTC | CASSLTSGSSEQYF
TRBJ2-1 | 13 | TRBV29-1 | NA | TRBD2 | TGCAGCGCCTTTCTGGGGGGGTGCAATGAGCAGTTCTTC | CSAFLGGCNEQFF
TRBJ2-5 | 14 | TRBV6-5 | once | TRBD2 | TGTGCCAGCAGTTCGGAGCGGGGTATGGAGACCCAGTACTTC | CASSSERGMETQYF
TRBJ2-5 | 15 | TRBV5-1 | NA | TRBD2 | TGCGCCAGCAGCCGCCGGGAGGCGATGATGGAGACCCAGTACTTC | CASSRREAMMETQYF
TRBJ2-7 | 15 | TRBV4-1 | NA | NA | TGCGCCAGCAGCCAAGGTGTGACAGCCTCCTACGAGCAGTACTTC | CASSQGVTASYEQYF
TRBJ2-7 | 13 | TRBV18 | few | TRBD1 | TGTGCCAGCTCACCGGGACAGCTCTACGAGCAGTACTTC | CASSPGQLYEQYF